This is a list of T cell receptor beta chains from one sample in a study of early T cells in non-severe SARS-CoV-2 infection. MiXCR, applied by TCRdb to the 5' RACE reads, yields one record per CDR3 protein. The sample shows 60,000 to 75,000 distinct CDR3 sequences, over 9.5% of them seen only once. The sample here was whole blood, taken at baseline. The receptors derive from an adult who was a healthcare worker with PCR-confirmed SARS-CoV-2 infection or an uninfected control (not recorded which). Both conserved end residues are part of each CDR3. The D gene is left open where the match is weak. Not every row has a clone size; where given, it reads once, few, many or a size class.

>once|TRBV4-3|TRBJ1-1|-
CASSQDAHRVTTEAFF
TGCGCCAGCAGCCAAGATGCACACAGGGTAACAACTGAAGCTTTCTTT
>-|TRBV20-1|TRBJ2-1|-
CSGAQPPDEQFF
TGCAGTGGGGCCCAGCCCCCGGATGAGCAGTTCTTC
>few|TRBV27|TRBJ2-5|-
CASGRSQETQYF
TGTGCCAGCGGACGGAGCCAAGAGACCCAGTACTTC
>few|TRBV25-1|TRBJ1-2|-
CASSAADYGYTF
TGTGCCAGCAGTGCAGCTGACTATGGCTACACCTTC
>few|TRBV20-1|TRBJ1-1|-
CSAQVNTEAFF
TGCAGTGCTCAGGTGAACACTGAAGCTTTCTTT
>many|TRBV29-1|TRBJ1-2|TRBD1
CSVEGQGLNYGYTF
TGCAGCGTTGAAGGACAGGGCCTAAACTATGGCTACACCTTC
>medium-sized|TRBV4-1|TRBJ2-5|TRBD1
CASSQDGTALQETQYF
TGCGCCAGCAGCCAAGACGGGACAGCATTGCAAGAGACCCAGTACTTC
>-|TRBV6-2/TRBV6-3|TRBJ2-7|TRBD2
CASSYSIGTSGSWEQYF
TGTGCCAGCAGTTACTCCATCGGGACTAGCGGGAGCTGGGAGCAGTACTTC
>many|TRBV12-3/TRBV12-4|TRBJ1-5|TRBD1
CASRGQGTGNQPQHF
TGTGCCAGCAGGGGACAGGGGACGGGCAATCAGCCCCAGCATTTT
>few|TRBV29-1|TRBJ2-3|-
CSVDGGLDTQYF
TGCAGCGTTGACGGGGGGCTGGATACGCAGTATTTT
>-|TRBV12-3/TRBV12-4|TRBJ1-1|-
CASSPLIGARFTEAFF
TGTGCCAGCAGTCCCTTGATAGGGGCGCGGTTCACTGAAGCTTTCTTT
>few|TRBV20-1|TRBJ2-3|TRBD2
CSATGLAGGPDTQYF
TGCAGTGCTACTGGACTAGCGGGGGGGCCAGATACGCAGTATTTT
>-|TRBV7-3|TRBJ1-4|-
CASSLIAWEKLFF
TGTGCCAGCAGCTTAATCGCCTGGGAAAAACTGTTTTTT
>-|TRBV3-1|TRBJ1-3|-
CASSFPGDTIYF
TGTGCCAGCAGCTTTCCGGGGGACACCATATATTTT
>few|TRBV7-2|TRBJ2-1|-
CASSLAVANEQFF
TGTGCCAGCAGCTTAGCGGTAGCGAATGAGCAGTTCTTC
>few|TRBV12-3/TRBV12-4|TRBJ1-5|-
CASSLMGGRQPQHF
TGTGCCAGCAGTTTAATGGGGGGACGTCAGCCCCAGCATTTT
>few|TRBV11-2|TRBJ2-3|TRBD2
CASSKSWTSGSDTQYF
TGTGCCAGCAGCAAAAGCTGGACTAGTGGTTCAGATACGCAGTATTTT
>many|TRBV6-6|TRBJ2-6|-
CASRQSSGANVLTF
TGTGCCAGCAGGCAGAGCTCTGGGGCCAACGTCCTGACTTTC
>few|TRBV7-9|TRBJ2-5|-
CASSLVGAEETQYF
TGTGCCAGCAGCCTCGTGGGGGCGGAAGAGACCCAGTACTTC
>medium-sized|TRBV9|TRBJ1-1|-
CASSVSGMNTEAFF
TGTGCCAGCAGCGTATCAGGGATGAACACTGAAGCTTTCTTT
>few|TRBV20-1|TRBJ2-7|TRBD1
CSARPKDRGAVDEQYF
TGCAGTGCTAGACCAAAAGACAGGGGGGCTGTAGACGAGCAGTACTTC
>many|TRBV6-2/TRBV6-3|TRBJ2-3|-
CASTDTRPTQYF
TGTGCCAGCACCGACACCCGTCCTACGCAGTATTTT
>-|TRBV6-2/TRBV6-3|TRBJ2-7|-
CASSYAGFRSYEQYF
TGTGCCAGCAGTTACGCAGGGTTCCGCTCCTACGAGCAGTACTTC
>many|TRBV5-5|TRBJ1-4|-
CASSLGRGAEKLFF
TGTGCCAGCAGCTTGGGGAGGGGCGCTGAAAAACTGTTTTTT
>few|TRBV3-1|TRBJ1-2|-
CASSQDRAGNGYTF
TGTGCCAGCAGCCAAGATCGAGCAGGGAATGGCTACACCTTC
>few|TRBV15|TRBJ1-2|-
CATSRDDFTGYTF
TGTGCCACCAGCAGAGATGACTTTACTGGCTACACCTTC
>many|TRBV10-3|TRBJ1-5|-
CAISEELGEYQPQHF
TGTGCCATCAGTGAGGAGTTAGGGGAGTATCAGCCCCAGCATTTT
>-|TRBV20-1|TRBJ2-3|TRBD2
CSASRLAGDSNTQYF
TGCAGTGCTAGCAGGCTAGCGGGAGACTCAAATACGCAGTATTTT
>few|TRBV29-1|TRBJ2-5|-
CSVEWGAETQYF
TGCAGCGTTGAATGGGGGGCCGAGACCCAGTACTTC
>many|TRBV20-1|TRBJ1-1|-
CSASIDSRNTEAFF
TGCAGTGCTTCAATCGACAGCCGGAACACTGAAGCTTTCTTT
>many|TRBV4-3|TRBJ2-2|-
CASSQDRGLNTGELFF
TGCGCCAGCAGCCAAGATCGGGGGCTGAACACCGGGGAGCTGTTTTTT
>few|TRBV7-3|TRBJ2-2|TRBD2
CASSSTSGRVNTGELFF
TGTGCCAGCAGCTCGACTAGCGGGAGGGTGAACACCGGGGAGCTGTTTTTT